The 24 T cell receptor beta chains in this list originate from one sample, sequenced in a study of OX40 agonist ivuxolimab in advanced cancers. Clones were read by immunoSEQ multiplex PCR, and TCRdb kept only the in-frame ones, dropping some. Of 87,000 or so clones in the sample, more than 75% were seen once. The sample consisted of CD4+ or CD8+ T cells sorted from blood, taken in a trial of the OX40 agonist ivuxolimab. The receptors originated from an adult with an advanced solid tumor such as melanoma, head and neck, liver or kidney cancer.

Here the CDR3 reads CASSESAVAGGLAKNIQYF. In DNA form, the CDR3 reads TGCGCCAGCAGTGAGTCTGCGGTAGCGGGAGGCCTAGCCAAAAACATTCAGTACTTC. The chain uses TRBV10-2 and TRBJ2-4, with 10 bases identical to TRBD2. V gave up 0 bases and J gave up 0 bases; unmatched junction bases: 8. CDR3 size: 19 residues. Germline CDR1 WSHSY, CDR2 SAAADI.

The chain couples TRBV7-9 to TRBJ2-5, with TRBD1 matching over 9 bases. The J call may be in error: the DNA end matches TRBJ2-7 better. The CDR3 spans 16 residues. Per the germline V gene, CDR1 is SEHNR and CDR2 is FQNEAQ (reference sequence). CDR3 loop: CASRPSGQGVTYEQYF. The CDR3 coding sequence is TGTGCCAGCAGACCCTCGGGACAGGGCGTAACCTACGAGCAGTACTTC.

There are a few counts of this clone. The rearrangement uses TRBV27 and TRBJ2-6, with a weak D call TRBD1 (6 bases). This CDR3 contains 14 residues. From germline, CDR1 is MNHEY and CDR2 SMNVEV (reference sequence). Trimming stripped 7 bases from V and 3 bases from J, with 10 bases between. Written as DNA, the CDR3 is TGTGCCAGCAAACAGGGTCTTGGGGCCAACGTCCTGACTTTC. Protein sequence: CASKQGLGANVLTF.

V gene TRBV5-6 combines with J gene TRBJ1-4; 9 positions agree with TRBD1. Germline assignment: CDR1 SGHDT and CDR2 YYEEEE. The V and J ends lost 1 base and 2 bases, in that order; junction bases with no gene match: 6. There are 17 residues in the CDR3. CDR3 sequence (DNA): TGTGCCAGCAGCTTGTCCCGGGACAGGGCTACTAATGAAAAACTGTTTTTT. Translating gives CASSLSRDRATNEKLFF.

The chain combines TRBV2 with TRBJ2-3; maybe TRBD1 (6 bases). Trimming removed 7 bases at V and 5 bases at J, with 13 bases between. Germline V gene lookup returns CDR1 SNHLY and CDR2 FYNNEI. The CDR3 spans 13 residues. CDR3 residues: CASTRTAGDTQYF. Here the CDR3 DNA reads TGTGCCAGCACCCGGACAGCCGGAGATACGCAGTATTTT. Full variable domain (remainder filled in from reference TRBV2 and TRBJ2-3): EPEVTQTPSHQVTQMGQEVILRCVPISNHLYFYWYRQILGQKVEFLVSFYNNEISEKSEIFDDQFSVERPDGSNFTLKIRSTKLEDSAMYFCASTRTAGDTQYFGPGTRLTVL.

The V and J genes are TRBV5-1 and TRBJ2-7, with D maybe TRBD2 (6 bases). Germline CDR1 is SGHRS and CDR2 is YFSETQ. The CDR3 spans 16 residues. With 1 base removed from V and 5 bases from J, the gap between germline ends came to 19 bases. The CDR3 sequence is CASSLTSGQGGDEQYF. The DNA of the CDR3 is TGCGCCAGCAGCTTGACTTCCGGTCAGGGCGGGGACGAGCAGTACTTC.

The V call is TRBV7-6, the J call TRBJ1-2, with 7 bases fitting TRBD1. The CDR3 runs to 13 residues. V lost 5 bases, J lost 9 bases, and 9 bases stayed unmatched. Germline V gene lookup returns CDR1 SGHVS and CDR2 FNYEAQ. The CDR3 sequence: CASSPRQGPSYTF. The CDR3 DNA reads TGTGCCAGCAGCCCACGACAGGGTCCCAGCTACACCTTC.

The chain links TRBV18 to TRBJ2-3; 12 bases match TRBD2. The CDR3 consists of 18 residues. The germline V gene has CDR1 KGHSH and CDR2 LQKENI. Trimming removed 2 bases from V and 5 bases from J; junction bases left unmatched: 11. This CDR3 is CASSPGTSGSTRGDTQYF. The CDR3 DNA is TGTGCCAGCTCACCAGGGACTAGCGGGTCCACCAGAGGAGATACGCAGTATTTT.

The V call is TRBV7-3, the J call TRBJ2-2; no reliable D call. The V gene lost 5 bases and the J gene lost 5 bases, with 9 bases spanning the gap. Germline CDR1 SGHTA, CDR2 FQGTGA. The CDR3 has 13 amino acids. As DNA, the CDR3 is TGTGCCAGCAGCCTTCTAGGGACCGGGGAGCTGTTTTTT. This encodes CASSLLGTGELFF.

This clone was seen a handful of times. The J gene is TRBJ2-2, the V gene TRBV27; D is unresolved. CDR1 and CDR2 from the germline V gene are MNHEY and SMNVEV (reference sequence). V lost 4 bases to trimming and J lost 7 bases, with 7 bases between them. CDR3 length: 12 amino acids. CDR3 loop: CASSSLLGELFF. CDR3 sequence (DNA): TGTGCCAGCAGTTCTCTTCTCGGGGAGCTGTTTTTT.

The V call is TRBV4-1, the J call TRBJ2-1, with a tentative D call TRBD1 (6 bases). The CDR3 is 15 residues long. Germline assignment: CDR1 MGHRA and CDR2 YSYEKL. Deletions cut 4 bases from V and 2 bases from J, with 12 bases between. CDR3 amino acids: CASSPREGAYNEQFF. In DNA form, the CDR3 reads TGCGCCAGCAGCCCTAGAGAGGGGGCCTACAATGAGCAGTTCTTC.

J is TRBJ2-7 and V is TRBV7-3; D is uncertain. The germline CDR1 and CDR2 sequences are SGHTA and FQGTGA. Trimming removed 5 bases from V and 3 bases from J, with 17 bases in between. The CDR3 spans 15 residues. The CDR3 DNA is TGTGCCAGCAGCCCGTCAAACGCGGCCGGCTACGAGCAGTACTTC. Residues: CASSPSNAAGYEQYF. Full variable domain (missing parts from reference TRBV7-3 and TRBJ2-7): GAGVSQTPSNKVTEKGKYVELRCDPISGHTALYWYRQSLGQGPEFLIYFQGTGAADDSGLPNDRFFAVRPEGSVSTLKIQRTERGDSAVYLCASSPSNAAGYEQYFGPGTRLTVT.

The chain has TRBV25-1 and TRBJ1-2, with 9 nucleotides matching TRBD1. Germline assignment: CDR1 MGHDK and CDR2 SYGVNS. V lost 6 bases, J lost 10 bases, and 9 bases stayed unmatched. CDR3 length: 13 amino acids. The CDR3 here is CASRGETGGAYTF. CDR3 nucleotides: TGTGCCAGCAGAGGGGAGACAGGGGGAGCCTACACCTTC.

The V and J genes are TRBV5-8 and TRBJ2-3, with TRBD2 as a possible D gene (5 bases). Trimming left V 4 bases short and J 1 base short, with 13 bases between. This CDR3 contains 15 residues. Germline V lookup: CDR1 SGHTS, CDR2 YDEGEE. The CDR3 DNA sequence: TGTGCCAGCAGCGGATGGGGAGTGGGCACAGATACGCAGTATTTT. Translation gives CASSGWGVGTDTQYF. The variable domain in full, with the rest retrieved from reference TRBV5-8 and TRBJ2-3, is EAGVTQSPTHLIKTRGQQATLRCSPISGHTSVYWYQQALGLGLQFLLWYDEGEERNRGNFPPRFSGRQFPNYSSELNVNALELEDSALYLCASSGWGVGTDTQYFGPGTRLTVL.

The chain has TRBV5-6 and TRBJ2-1; the match to TRBD2 covers 11 bases. The ends lost 1 base at V and 4 bases at J; junction bases unmatched: 10. In germline, CDR1 is SGHDT, CDR2 YYEEEE. CDR3 length equals 18 residues. DNA of the CDR3: TGTGCCAGCAGCTTGTGGCTAGCGGGGGGCCATTCTTACAATGAGCAGTTCTTC. It is translated as CASSLWLAGGHSYNEQFF.

The rearrangement uses TRBV12-2 and TRBJ2-2; the tabulated D call, TRBD2, remains unverified against the DNA. TRBV12-2 is termed a pseudogene. CDR3 length equals 17 residues. In nucleotides, the CDR3 is TGTGCAAGTCGCTTAGAGACAAAGGGACTAGCGTACGGGGAGCTGTTTTTT. This sequence encodes CASRLETKGLAYGELFF.

This chain joins TRBV5-1 and TRBJ2-1; 12 bases match TRBD2. The CDR3 loop spans 16 amino acids. Per the germline V gene, CDR1 is SGHRS and CDR2 is YFSETQ. The J segment lost 8 bases and the V segment lost 4 bases, leaving 10 bases of the junction unmatched. The DNA of the CDR3 is TGCGCCAGCAGCGCTGACCGGACTAGCGGGGCCGATGAGCAGTTCTTC. Protein sequence: CASSADRTSGADEQFF.

This chain connects TRBV7-2 to TRBJ2-7; 8 bases fit TRBD1. The CDR3 length is 16 residues. The germline V gene has CDR1 SGHTA and CDR2 FQGNSA. J lost 3 bases, V lost 1 base, and 8 bases had no gene match. Written as DNA, the CDR3 is TGTGCCAGCAGCTTAGGACAGGGGATACTAATCTACGAGCAGTACTTC. This gives the protein CASSLGQGILIYEQYF.

The V and J genes are TRBV12-5 and TRBJ2-1, with 15 nucleotides matching TRBD2. Germline V gene data show CDR1 as LGHNT and CDR2 as FRNRAP. Trimming took 2 bases from V and 7 from J; bases not matched to a gene: 3. The CDR3 has 16 amino acids. CDR3 in DNA: TGTGCTAGTGGTTTGATAGGGACTAGCGGGGGGAATGAGCAGTTCTTC. Protein product: CASGLIGTSGGNEQFF.

This rearrangement joins TRBV7-3 to TRBJ2-3, with D possibly matching TRBD2 (5 bases). With 4 bases removed from V and 1 base from J, the gap between germline ends came to 9 bases. The CDR3 is 14 amino acids. In germline, CDR1 is SGHTA, CDR2 FQGTGA. CDR3 protein: CASSSGSGTDTQYF. Here the CDR3 DNA reads TGTGCCAGCAGCTCGGGTAGCGGCACAGATACGCAGTATTTT.

The sample holds one count of this clone. The genes are TRBV4-1 and TRBJ2-4; either TRBD1 or TRBD2 may fit D (5 bases each). CDR3 length: 16 amino acids. V lost 6 bases and J 1 base, leaving 16 bases between the germline ends. Per the germline V gene, CDR1 is MGHRA and CDR2 is YSYEKL. The CDR3 region is CASSPGALIAKNIQYF. In DNA form, the CDR3 reads TGCGCCAGCAGTCCCGGGGCCCTCATCGCCAAAAACATTCAGTACTTC.

V gene TRBV5-4 combines with J gene TRBJ1-5; D uncertain. CDR1 is SGHNT and CDR2 is YYREEE in the germline V gene (reference sequence). Trimming pared 3 bases from V and 0 bases from J, leaving 7 bases between. This CDR3 spans 14 amino acids. The CDR3 region is CASSSSNSNQPQHF. In nucleotides, the CDR3 is TGTGCCAGCAGCTCCAGTAATAGCAATCAGCCCCAGCATTTT.

The gene calls are TRBV4-1 and TRBJ2-5; 8 bases are shared with TRBD2. Germline CDR1 and CDR2: MGHRA and YSYEKL. There are 16 residues in the CDR3. Trimming took 1 base from V and 1 from J; bases not matched to a gene: 5. This CDR3 reads CASSQAPSGGQETQYF. CDR3 bases: TGCGCCAGCAGCCAAGCCCCCAGCGGGGGCCAAGAGACCCAGTACTTC.

This clone came up once. The chain is built from TRBV7-8 and TRBJ2-2, with 9 bases that match TRBD2. Germline assignment: CDR1 SGHVS and CDR2 FQNEAQ. This CDR3 has 15 amino acids. J was trimmed by 5 bases and V by 5 bases; bases with no gene match: 6. The CDR3 sequence: CASSLSGSRTGELFF. The CDR3, as DNA: TGTGCCAGCAGCCTTAGCGGGAGTAGAACCGGGGAGCTGTTTTTT.